This T cell receptor beta chain was observed in a study of CD8 T cells in Susac syndrome. Reverse transcription of roughly 0.5 to 1 ug RNA was carried out with random hexamers. TCRdb reprocessed the immunoSEQ multiplex PCR reads via MiXCR and lists one record per CDR3 protein. This repertoire shows more than 200,000 distinct CDR3 sequences, about 94% found once; its top ten account for about 0.12%. The CDR3 is 17 amino acids. Trimming at V came to 5 bases and at J to 0 bases, leaving 8 bases not matched to a gene. Per the germline V gene, CDR1 is SGHAT and CDR2 is FQNNGV. The chain combines TRBV11-2 with TRBJ1-2, with 11 bases aligning to TRBD1. The sequenced material came from CD8+ T cells from PBMCs. This TCR was sampled from a human donor with multiple sclerosis. CDR3 sequence: CASSPWTGGQANYGYTF. For the CDR3, the DNA is TGTGCCAGCAGCCCTTGGACAGGGGGCCAAGCTAACTATGGCTACACCTTC.